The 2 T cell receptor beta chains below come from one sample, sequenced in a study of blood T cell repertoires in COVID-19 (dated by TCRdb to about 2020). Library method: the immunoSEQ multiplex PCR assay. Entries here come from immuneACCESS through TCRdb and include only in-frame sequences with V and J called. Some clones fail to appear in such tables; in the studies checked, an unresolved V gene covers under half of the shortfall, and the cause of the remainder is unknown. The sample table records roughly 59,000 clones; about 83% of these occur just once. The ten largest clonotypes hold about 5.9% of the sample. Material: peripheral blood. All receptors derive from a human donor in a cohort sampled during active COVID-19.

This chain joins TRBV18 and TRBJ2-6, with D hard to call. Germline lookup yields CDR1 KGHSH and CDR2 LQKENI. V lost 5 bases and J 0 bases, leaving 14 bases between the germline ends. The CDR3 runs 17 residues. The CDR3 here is CASSFRVKGSGANVLTF. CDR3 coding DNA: TGTGCCAGCTCATTCCGGGTCAAAGGCTCTGGGGCCAACGTCCTGACTTTC.

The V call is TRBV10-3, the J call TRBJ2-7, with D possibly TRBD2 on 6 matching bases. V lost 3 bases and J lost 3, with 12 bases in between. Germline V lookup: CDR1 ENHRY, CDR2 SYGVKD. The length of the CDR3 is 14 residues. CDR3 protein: CAISESSGRYEQYF. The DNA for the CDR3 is TGTGCCATCAGTGAAAGTAGCGGTCGCTACGAGCAGTACTTC.